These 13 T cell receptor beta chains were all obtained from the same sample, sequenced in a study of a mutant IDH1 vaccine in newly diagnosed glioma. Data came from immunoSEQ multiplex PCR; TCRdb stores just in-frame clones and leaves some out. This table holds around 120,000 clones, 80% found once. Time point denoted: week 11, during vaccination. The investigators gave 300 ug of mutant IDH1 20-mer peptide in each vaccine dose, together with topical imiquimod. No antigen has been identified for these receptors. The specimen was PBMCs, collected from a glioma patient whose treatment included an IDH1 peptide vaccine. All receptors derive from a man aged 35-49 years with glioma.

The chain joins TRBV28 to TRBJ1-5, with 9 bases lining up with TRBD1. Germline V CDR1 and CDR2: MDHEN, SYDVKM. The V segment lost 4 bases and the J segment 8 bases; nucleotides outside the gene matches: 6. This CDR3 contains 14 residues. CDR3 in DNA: TGTGCCAGCAGTTACAGGGGGCGCGAAAAGCCCCAGCATTTT. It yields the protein CASSYRGREKPQHF.

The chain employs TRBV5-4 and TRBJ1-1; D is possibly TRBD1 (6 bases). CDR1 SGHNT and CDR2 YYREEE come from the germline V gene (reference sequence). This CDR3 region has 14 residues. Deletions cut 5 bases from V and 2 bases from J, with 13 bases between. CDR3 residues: CASRAGGANTEAFF. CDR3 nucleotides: TGTGCCAGCAGGGCCGGGGGGGCTAACACTGAAGCTTTCTTT.

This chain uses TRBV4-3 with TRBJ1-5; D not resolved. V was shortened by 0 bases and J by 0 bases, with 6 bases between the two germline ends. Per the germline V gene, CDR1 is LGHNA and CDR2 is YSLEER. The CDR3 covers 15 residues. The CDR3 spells CASSQEQFSNQPQHF. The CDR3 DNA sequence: TGCGCCAGCAGCCAAGAACAGTTTAGCAATCAGCCCCAGCATTTT.

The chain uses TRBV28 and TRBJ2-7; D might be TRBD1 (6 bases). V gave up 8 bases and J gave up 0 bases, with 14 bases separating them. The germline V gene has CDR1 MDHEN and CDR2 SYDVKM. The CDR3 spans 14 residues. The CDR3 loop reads CASGPTGSSYEQYF. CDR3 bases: TGTGCCAGCGGACCAACAGGGAGCTCCTACGAGCAGTACTTC.

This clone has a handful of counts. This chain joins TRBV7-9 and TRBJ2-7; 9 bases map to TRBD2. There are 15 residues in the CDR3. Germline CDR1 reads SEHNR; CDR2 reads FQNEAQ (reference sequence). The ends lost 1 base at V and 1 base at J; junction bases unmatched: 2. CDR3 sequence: CASSLGTSVSYEQYF. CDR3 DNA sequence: TGTGCCAGCAGCTTAGGGACTAGCGTGTCCTACGAGCAGTACTTC.

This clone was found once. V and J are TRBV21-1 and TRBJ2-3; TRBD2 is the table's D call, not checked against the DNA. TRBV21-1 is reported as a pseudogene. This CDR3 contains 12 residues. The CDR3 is CASPKGGDTQYF. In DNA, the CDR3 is TGTGCCAGCCCAAAGGGGGGGGATACGCAGTATTTT.

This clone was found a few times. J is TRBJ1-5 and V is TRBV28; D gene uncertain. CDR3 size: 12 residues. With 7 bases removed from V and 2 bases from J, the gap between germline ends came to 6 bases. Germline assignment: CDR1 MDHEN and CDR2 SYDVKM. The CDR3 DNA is TGTGCCAGCAAGGTTGGCAATCAGCCCCAGCATTTT. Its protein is CASKVGNQPQHF.

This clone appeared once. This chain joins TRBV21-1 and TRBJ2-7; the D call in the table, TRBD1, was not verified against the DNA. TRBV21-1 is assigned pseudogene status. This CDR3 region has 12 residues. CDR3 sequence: CASKGCRHEQYF. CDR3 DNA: TGTGCCAGCAAGGGGTGTCGGCACGAGCAGTACTTC.

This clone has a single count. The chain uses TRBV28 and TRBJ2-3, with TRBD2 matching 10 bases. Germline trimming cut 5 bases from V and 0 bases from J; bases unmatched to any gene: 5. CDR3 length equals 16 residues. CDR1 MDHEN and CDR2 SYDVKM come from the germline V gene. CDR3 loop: CASSDASGRSTDTQYF. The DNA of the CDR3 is TGTGCCAGCAGTGACGCTAGCGGGAGAAGCACAGATACGCAGTATTTT.

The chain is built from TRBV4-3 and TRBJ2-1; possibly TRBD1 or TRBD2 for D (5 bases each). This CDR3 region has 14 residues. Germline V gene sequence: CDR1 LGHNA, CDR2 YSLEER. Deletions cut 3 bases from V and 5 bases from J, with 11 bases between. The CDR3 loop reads CASSQGPQNNEQFF. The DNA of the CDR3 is TGCGCCAGCAGCCAGGGACCACAAAACAATGAGCAGTTCTTC.

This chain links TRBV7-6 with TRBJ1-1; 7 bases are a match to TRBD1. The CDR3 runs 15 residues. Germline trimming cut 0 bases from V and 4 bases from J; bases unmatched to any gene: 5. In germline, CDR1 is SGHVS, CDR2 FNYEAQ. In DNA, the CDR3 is TGTGCCAGCAGCTTAGCGCTGGACAGGAGCACTGAAGCTTTCTTT. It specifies CASSLALDRSTEAFF.

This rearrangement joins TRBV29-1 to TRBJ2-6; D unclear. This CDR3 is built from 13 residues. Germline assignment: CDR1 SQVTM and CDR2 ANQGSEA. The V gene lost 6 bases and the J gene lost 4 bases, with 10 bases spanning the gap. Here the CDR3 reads CSVFGSGANVLTF. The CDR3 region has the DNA TGCAGCGTATTTGGGTCCGGGGCCAACGTCCTGACTTTC.

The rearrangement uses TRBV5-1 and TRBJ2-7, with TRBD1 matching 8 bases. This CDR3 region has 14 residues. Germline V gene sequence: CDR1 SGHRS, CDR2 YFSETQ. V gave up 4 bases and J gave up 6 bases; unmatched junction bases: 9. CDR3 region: CASSPRGRGREQYF. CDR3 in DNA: TGCGCCAGCAGCCCTCGGGGCAGGGGGCGCGAGCAGTACTTC.